One T cell receptor (beta chain) is described in this entry. What it binds is unknown. The data belong to a study of CD4 T cells in relation to SARS-CoV-2 and coronaviruses. Study details: No peptide or an HIV-1 Nef peptide pool served as negative control.

The table came from immunoSEQ multiplex PCR; TCRdb's copy has only in-frame clones and leaves some out. Of 20,000 or so clones listed, over 70% are singletons. The unexposed donors gave CD4+ T cells in 2011-2018, prior to COVID-19. Isolation of CD4+ T cells took place after less than 13 days in culture. Deletions cut 0 bases from V and 4 bases from J, with 16 bases between. Germline CDR1 SGDLS, CDR2 YYNGEE. The CDR3 is 16 residues long. Sequencing was performed on CD4+ T cells from PBMCs, cultured in vitro. The rearrangement links TRBV9 to TRBJ1-2; D possibly corresponds to TRBD1 (5 bases). The clonotype comes from a human donor in good health. The CDR3 spells CASSVDGSQGSYGYTF. The CDR3 DNA is TGTGCCAGCAGCGTAGATGGAAGTCAGGGTTCCTATGGCTACACCTTC.